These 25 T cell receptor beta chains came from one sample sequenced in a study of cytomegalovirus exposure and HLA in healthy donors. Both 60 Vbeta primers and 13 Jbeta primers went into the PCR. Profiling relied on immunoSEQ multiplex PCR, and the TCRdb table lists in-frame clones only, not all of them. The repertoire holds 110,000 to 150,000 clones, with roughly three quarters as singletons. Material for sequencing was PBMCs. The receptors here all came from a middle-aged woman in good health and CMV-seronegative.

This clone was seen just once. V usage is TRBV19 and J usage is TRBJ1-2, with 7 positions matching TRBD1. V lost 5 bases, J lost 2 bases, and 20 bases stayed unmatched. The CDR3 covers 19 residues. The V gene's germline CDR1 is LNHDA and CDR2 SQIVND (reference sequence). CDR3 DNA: TGTGCCAGTAGTTCCCACAGGGGAACTGGGGCTGCCGGGAACTATGGCTACACCTTC. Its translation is CASSSHRGTGAAGNYGYTF. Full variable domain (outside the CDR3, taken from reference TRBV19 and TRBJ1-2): DGGITQSPKYLFRKEGQNVTLSCEQNLNHDAMYWYRQDPGQGLRLIYYSQIVNDFQKGDIAEGYSVSREKKESFPLTVTSAQKNPTAFYLCASSSHRGTGAAGNYGYTFGSGTRLTVV.

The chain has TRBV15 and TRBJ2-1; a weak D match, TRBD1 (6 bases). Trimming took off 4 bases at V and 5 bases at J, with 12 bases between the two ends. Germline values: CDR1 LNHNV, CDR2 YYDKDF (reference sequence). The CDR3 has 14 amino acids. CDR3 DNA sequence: TGTGCCACCAGCACCCGACAGGAAAACAATGAGCAGTTCTTC. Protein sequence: CATSTRQENNEQFF.

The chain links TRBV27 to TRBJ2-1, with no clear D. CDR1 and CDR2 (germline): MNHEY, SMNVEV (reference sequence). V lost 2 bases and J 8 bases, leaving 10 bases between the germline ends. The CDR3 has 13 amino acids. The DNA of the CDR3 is TGTGCCAGCAGTTTAAGCGCGATCGATGAGCAGTTCTTC. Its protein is CASSLSAIDEQFF.

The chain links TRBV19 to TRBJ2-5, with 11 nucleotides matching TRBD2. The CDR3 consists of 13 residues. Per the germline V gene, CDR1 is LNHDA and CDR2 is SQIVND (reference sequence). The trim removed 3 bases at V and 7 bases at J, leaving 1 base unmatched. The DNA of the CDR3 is TGTGCCAGTAGTATTGGACTAGCGGGGACCCAGTACTTC. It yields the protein CASSIGLAGTQYF.

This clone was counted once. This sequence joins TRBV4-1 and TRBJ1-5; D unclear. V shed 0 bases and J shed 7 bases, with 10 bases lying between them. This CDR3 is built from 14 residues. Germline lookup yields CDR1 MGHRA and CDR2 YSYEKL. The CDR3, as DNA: TGCGCCAGCAGCCAAGAGCCGGGGAACCAGCCCCAGCATTTT. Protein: CASSQEPGNQPQHF.

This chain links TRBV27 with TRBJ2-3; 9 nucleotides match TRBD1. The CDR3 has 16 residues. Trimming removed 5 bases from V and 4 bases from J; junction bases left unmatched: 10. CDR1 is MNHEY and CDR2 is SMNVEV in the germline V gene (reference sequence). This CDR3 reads CASSPTTGGPSDTQYF. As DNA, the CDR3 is TGTGCCAGCAGTCCGACGACAGGGGGTCCGTCAGATACGCAGTATTTT.

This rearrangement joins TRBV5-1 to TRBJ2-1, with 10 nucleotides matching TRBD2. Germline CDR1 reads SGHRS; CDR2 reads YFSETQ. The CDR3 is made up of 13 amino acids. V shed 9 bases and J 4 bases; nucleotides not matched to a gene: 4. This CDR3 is CAIRLAGYNEQFF. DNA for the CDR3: TGCGCCATCCGACTAGCGGGTTACAATGAGCAGTTCTTC.

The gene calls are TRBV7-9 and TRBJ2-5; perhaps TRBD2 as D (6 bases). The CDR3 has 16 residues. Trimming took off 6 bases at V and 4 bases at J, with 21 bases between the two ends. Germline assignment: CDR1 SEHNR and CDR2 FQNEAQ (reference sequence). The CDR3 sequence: CASRPGSTGRIETQYF. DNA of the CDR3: TGTGCCAGCAGACCGGGGTCCACCGGGAGAATAGAGACCCAGTACTTC.

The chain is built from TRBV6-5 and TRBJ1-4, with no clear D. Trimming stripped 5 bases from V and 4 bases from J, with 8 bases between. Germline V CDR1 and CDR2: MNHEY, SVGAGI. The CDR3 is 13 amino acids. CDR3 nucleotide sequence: TGTGCCAGCAGTGCAACATTTAATGAAAAACTGTTTTTT. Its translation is CASSATFNEKLFF.

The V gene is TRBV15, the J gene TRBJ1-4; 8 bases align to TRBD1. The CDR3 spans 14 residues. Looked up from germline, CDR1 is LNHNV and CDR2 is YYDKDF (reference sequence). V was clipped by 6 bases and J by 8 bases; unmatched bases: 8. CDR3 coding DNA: TGTGCCACCAGAAACCCGGGACAGGTGGAAAAACTGTTTTTT. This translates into CATRNPGQVEKLFF.

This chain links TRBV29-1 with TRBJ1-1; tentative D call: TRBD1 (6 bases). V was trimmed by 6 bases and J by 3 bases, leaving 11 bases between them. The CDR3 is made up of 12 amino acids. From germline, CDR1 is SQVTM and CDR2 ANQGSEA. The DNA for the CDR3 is TGCAGCGTGCGGACAGCGGACACTGAAGCTTTCTTT. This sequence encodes CSVRTADTEAFF.

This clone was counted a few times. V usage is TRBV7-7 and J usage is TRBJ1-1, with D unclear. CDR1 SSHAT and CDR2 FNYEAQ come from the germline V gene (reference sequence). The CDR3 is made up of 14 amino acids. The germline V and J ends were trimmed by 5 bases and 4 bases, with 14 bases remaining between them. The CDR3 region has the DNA TGTGCCAGCAGCCCCGAGGGCAACCCCACTGAAGCTTTCTTT. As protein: CASSPEGNPTEAFF.

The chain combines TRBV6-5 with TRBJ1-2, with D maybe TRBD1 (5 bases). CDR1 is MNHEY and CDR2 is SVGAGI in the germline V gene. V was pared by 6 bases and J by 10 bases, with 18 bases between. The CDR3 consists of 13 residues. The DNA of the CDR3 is TGTGCCAGCAGGCCCAACCTTCAGGGCCTCTACACCTTC. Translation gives CASRPNLQGLYTF.

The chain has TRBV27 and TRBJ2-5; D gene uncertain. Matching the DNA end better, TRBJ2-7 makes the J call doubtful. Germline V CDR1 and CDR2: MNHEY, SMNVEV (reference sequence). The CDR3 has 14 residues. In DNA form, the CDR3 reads TGTGCCAGCAGCTCCCGCCTGAGCTCCTACGAGCAGTACTTC. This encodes CASSSRLSSYEQYF.

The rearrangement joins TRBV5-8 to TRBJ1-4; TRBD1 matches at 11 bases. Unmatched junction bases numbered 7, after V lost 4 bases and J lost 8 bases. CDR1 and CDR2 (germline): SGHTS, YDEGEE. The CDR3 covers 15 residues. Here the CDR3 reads CASSRTGGVGEKLFF. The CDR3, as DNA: TGTGCCAGCAGCAGGACAGGGGGCGTGGGAGAAAAACTGTTTTTT.

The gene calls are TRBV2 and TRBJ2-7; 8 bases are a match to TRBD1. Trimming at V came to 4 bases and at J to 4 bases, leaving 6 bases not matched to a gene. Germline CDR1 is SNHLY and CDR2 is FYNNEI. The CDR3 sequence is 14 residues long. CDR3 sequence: CASSVQGAMYEQYF. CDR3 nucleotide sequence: TGTGCCAGCAGTGTCCAGGGGGCTATGTACGAGCAGTACTTC.

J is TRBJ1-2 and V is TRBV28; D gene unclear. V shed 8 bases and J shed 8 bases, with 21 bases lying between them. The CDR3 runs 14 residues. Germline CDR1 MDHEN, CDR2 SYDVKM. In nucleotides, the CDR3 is TGTGCCAGCGACTCTTTAAGCCGGGTAGGAGGCTACACCTTC. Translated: CASDSLSRVGGYTF.

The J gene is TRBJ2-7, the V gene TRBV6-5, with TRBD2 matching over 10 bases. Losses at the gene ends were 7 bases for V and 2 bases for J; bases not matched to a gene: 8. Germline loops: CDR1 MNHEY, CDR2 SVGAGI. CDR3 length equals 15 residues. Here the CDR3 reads CASTKPTSGTYEQYF. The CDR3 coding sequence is TGTGCCAGCACCAAACCTACTAGCGGGACCTACGAGCAGTACTTC.

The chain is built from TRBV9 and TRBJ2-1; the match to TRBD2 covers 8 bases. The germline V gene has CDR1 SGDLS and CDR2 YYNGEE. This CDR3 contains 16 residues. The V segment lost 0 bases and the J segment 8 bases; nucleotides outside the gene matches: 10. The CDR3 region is CASSVERREDIHEQFF. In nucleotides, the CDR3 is TGTGCCAGCAGCGTAGAGCGGCGGGAGGATATCCATGAGCAGTTCTTC.

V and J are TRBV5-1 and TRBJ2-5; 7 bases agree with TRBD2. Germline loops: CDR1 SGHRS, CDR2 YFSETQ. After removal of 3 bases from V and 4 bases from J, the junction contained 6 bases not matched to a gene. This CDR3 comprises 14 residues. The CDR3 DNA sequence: TGCGCCAGCAGCTCGGGCGCTAGCGGAGAGACCCAGTACTTC. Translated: CASSSGASGETQYF.

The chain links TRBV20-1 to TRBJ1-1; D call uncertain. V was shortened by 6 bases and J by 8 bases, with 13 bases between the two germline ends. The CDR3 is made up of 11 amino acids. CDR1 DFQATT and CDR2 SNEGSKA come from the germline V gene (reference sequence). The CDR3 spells CSAPRLGEAFF. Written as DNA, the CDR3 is TGCAGTGCGCCTCGTTTGGGCGAAGCTTTCTTT.

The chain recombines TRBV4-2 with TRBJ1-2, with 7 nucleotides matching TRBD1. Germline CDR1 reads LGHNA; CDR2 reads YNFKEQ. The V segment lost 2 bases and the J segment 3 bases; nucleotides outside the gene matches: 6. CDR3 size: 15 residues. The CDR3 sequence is CASSQHPGTDYGYTF. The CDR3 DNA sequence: TGTGCCAGCAGCCAACATCCCGGGACAGACTATGGCTACACCTTC.

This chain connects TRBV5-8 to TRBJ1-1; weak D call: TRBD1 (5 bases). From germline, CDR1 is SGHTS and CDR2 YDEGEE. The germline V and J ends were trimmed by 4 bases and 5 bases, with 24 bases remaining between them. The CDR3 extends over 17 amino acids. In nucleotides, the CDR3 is TGTGCCAGCAGCCGACCAGGATGGGGGGAAAGAAGAACTGAAGCTTTCTTT. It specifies CASSRPGWGERRTEAFF.

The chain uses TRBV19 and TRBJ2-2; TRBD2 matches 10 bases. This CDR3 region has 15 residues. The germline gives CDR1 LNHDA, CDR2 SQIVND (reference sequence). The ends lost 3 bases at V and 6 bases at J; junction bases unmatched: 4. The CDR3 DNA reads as TGTGCCAGTAGTATCCTAGCGGGAGTCCCCGGGGAGCTGTTTTTT. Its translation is CASSILAGVPGELFF.

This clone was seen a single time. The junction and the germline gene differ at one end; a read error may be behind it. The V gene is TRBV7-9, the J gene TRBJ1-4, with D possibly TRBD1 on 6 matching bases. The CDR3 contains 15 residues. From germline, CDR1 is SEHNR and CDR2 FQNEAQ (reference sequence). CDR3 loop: CSSSGYVRGGEKLFF. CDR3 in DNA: TGTTCCAGCAGCGGCTATGTGAGGGGGGGGGAAAAACTGTTTTTT. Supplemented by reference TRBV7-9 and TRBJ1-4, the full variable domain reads DTGVSQNPRHKITKRGQNVTFRCDPISEHNRLYWYRQTLGQGPEFLTYFQNEAQLEKSRLLSDRFSAERPKGSFSTLEIQRTEQGDSAMYLCSSSGYVRGGEKLFFGSGTQLSVL.